This TCR beta chain was documented in a study of regulatory T cells in long-lasting Graves disease. Time point indicated: newly diagnosed GD, antithyroid drugs for less than 3 months. Extracted RNA from PBMCs served as the source of the TCR library. Deletions cut 3 bases from V and 0 bases from J, with 10 bases between. The CDR3 covers 15 residues. The V gene's germline CDR1 is SGHAT and CDR2 FQNNGV. As concerns this clonotype: A read error may explain this, as a much larger clone is one base away.

Arm-PCR of CDR3 regions with iRepertoire HTBI primers generated TCR beta libraries. One entry per CDR3 protein results from TCRdb running MiXCR on the multiplex PCR reads. The profile shows approximately 400,000 distinct CDR3 sequences, more than 12% of them singletons. This same sample was also part of a study on T cells in Graves' hyperthyroidism and ophthalmopathy.

This chain connects TRBV11-2 to TRBJ2-3; D uncertain. This clonotype originated in a woman aged 25 to 39 with Graves disease. The sequencing here drew on peripheral blood mononuclear cells (PBMCs), taken at new diagnosis, from a patient treated with antithyroid drugs. The CDR3 region is CASSFASTSTDTQYF. CDR3 DNA: TGTGCCAGCAGCTTCGCGAGCACAAGCACAGATACGCAGTATTTT.